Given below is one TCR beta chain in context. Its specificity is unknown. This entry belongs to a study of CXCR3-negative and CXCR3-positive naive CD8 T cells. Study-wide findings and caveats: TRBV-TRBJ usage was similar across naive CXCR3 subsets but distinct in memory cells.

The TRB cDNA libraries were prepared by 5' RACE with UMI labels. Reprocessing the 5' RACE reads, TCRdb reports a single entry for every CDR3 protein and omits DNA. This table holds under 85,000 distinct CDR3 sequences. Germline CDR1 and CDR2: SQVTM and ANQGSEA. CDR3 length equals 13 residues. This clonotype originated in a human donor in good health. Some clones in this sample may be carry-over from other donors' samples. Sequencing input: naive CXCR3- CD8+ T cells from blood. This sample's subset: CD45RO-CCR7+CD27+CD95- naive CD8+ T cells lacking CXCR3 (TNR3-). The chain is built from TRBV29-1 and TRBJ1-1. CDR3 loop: CSVDSGDSGEAFF. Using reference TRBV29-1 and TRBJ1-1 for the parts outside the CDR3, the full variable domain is SAVISQKPSRDICQRGTSLTIQCQVDSQVTMMFWYRQQPGQSLTLIATANQGSEATYESGFVIDKFPISRPNLTFSTLTVSNMSPEDSSIYLCSVDSGDSGEAFFGQGTRLTVV.